This is a list of T cell receptor beta chains from one sample in a study of shared clonotypes between healthy human individuals. Using immunoSEQ multiplex PCR, the repertoire was profiled, and TCRdb retains in-frame clones only, with some absent. Of about 2.1 million clones in the sample, 93% were seen once. The sequencing sample was made of naive CD8+ T cells from PBMCs. These TCRs come from a man younger than 30 in good health. Some clones in this sample may be carry-over from other donors' samples. Each CDR3 is given with its conserved first and last residue. D genes are given only for firm matches. Some rows mark clone size as missing; the rest say once, few, many or name a class of expanded clone.

J gene: TRBJ2-7; clone size: -; V gene: TRBV19; D gene: TRBD2; CDR3 DNA: TGTGCCAGTAGTATGAGCAGGCGGGGGGACGAGCAGTACTTC; CDR3 protein: CASSMSRRGDEQYF
J gene: TRBJ2-1; clone size: -; V gene: TRBV6-5; D gene: -; CDR3 DNA: TGTGCCAGCAGACCCGACAGGCCGTCACACAATGAGCAGTTCTTC; CDR3 protein: CASRPDRPSHNEQFF
J gene: TRBJ1-3; clone size: -; V gene: TRBV7-6; D gene: -; CDR3 DNA: TGTGCCAGCAGCTTGCCAGTCATGCCCTCTGGAAACACCATATATTTT; CDR3 protein: CASSLPVMPSGNTIYF
J gene: TRBJ1-1; clone size: -; V gene: TRBV7-9; D gene: TRBD1; CDR3 DNA: TGTGCCAGCAGCCCCCTACTGACAGGGTCGGATGCTTTCTTT; CDR3 protein: CASSPLLTGSDAFF
J gene: TRBJ2-6; clone size: -; V gene: TRBV4-1; D gene: TRBD2; CDR3 DNA: TGCGCCAGCAGCCCAGGTACTAGCGGGAGCTCTGGGGCCAACGTCCTGACTTTC; CDR3 protein: CASSPGTSGSSGANVLTF
J gene: TRBJ2-7; clone size: -; V gene: TRBV9; D gene: TRBD2; CDR3 DNA: TGTGCCAGCAGCCCCCCTGTGAGCGGGAGTACCTACGAGCAGTACTTC; CDR3 protein: CASSPPVSGSTYEQYF
J gene: TRBJ1-1; clone size: few; V gene: TRBV20-1; D gene: TRBD1; CDR3 DNA: TGCAGTCAGGGGGAGGGACCCTCTCGGGACTTT; CDR3 protein: CSQGEGPSRDF
J gene: TRBJ2-3; clone size: -; V gene: TRBV6-5; D gene: TRBD1; CDR3 DNA: TGTGCCAGCAGTTATGGGACAGGGGGGACAGATACGCAGTATTTT; CDR3 protein: CASSYGTGGTDTQYF
J gene: TRBJ1-5; clone size: -; V gene: TRBV6-6; D gene: TRBD1; CDR3 DNA: TGTGCCAGCAGCCAAGATACAGGGGGGAATCAGCCCCAGCATTTT; CDR3 protein: CASSQDTGGNQPQHF
J gene: TRBJ2-7; clone size: -; V gene: TRBV19; D gene: TRBD1; CDR3 DNA: TGTGCCAGTAAACAGGTCTGGGACAGCTACGAGCAGTACTTC; CDR3 protein: CASKQVWDSYEQYF
J gene: TRBJ2-2; clone size: -; V gene: TRBV27; D gene: TRBD2; CDR3 DNA: TGTGCCAGCAGTTTACTAGTCCCCCTGGGGAGGGTCGGGGAGCTGTTTTTT; CDR3 protein: CASSLLVPLGRVGELFF
J gene: TRBJ1-1; clone size: -; V gene: TRBV13; D gene: -; CDR3 DNA: TGTGCCAGCAGCACAACTGACAGGCAGAACACTGAAGCTTTCTTT; CDR3 protein: CASSTTDRQNTEAFF
J gene: TRBJ2-7; clone size: -; V gene: TRBV30; D gene: -; CDR3 DNA: TGTGCCTGGAGGGCGACACGGGACGGCTACGAGCAGTACTTC; CDR3 protein: CAWRATRDGYEQYF
J gene: TRBJ1-1; clone size: -; V gene: TRBV14; D gene: -; CDR3 DNA: TGTGCCAGCAGCCAAGATTATACTCTGAACACTGAAGCTTTCTTT; CDR3 protein: CASSQDYTLNTEAFF
J gene: TRBJ1-5; clone size: -; V gene: TRBV6-6; D gene: -; CDR3 DNA: TGTGCCAGCAGTTACAGGCAGGTTGGTCAGCCCCAGCATTTT; CDR3 protein: CASSYRQVGQPQHF
J gene: TRBJ2-3; clone size: -; V gene: TRBV5-1; D gene: -; CDR3 DNA: TGCGCCAGCAGCTTAAGGGCTTCATCAGATACGCAGTATTTT; CDR3 protein: CASSLRASSDTQYF